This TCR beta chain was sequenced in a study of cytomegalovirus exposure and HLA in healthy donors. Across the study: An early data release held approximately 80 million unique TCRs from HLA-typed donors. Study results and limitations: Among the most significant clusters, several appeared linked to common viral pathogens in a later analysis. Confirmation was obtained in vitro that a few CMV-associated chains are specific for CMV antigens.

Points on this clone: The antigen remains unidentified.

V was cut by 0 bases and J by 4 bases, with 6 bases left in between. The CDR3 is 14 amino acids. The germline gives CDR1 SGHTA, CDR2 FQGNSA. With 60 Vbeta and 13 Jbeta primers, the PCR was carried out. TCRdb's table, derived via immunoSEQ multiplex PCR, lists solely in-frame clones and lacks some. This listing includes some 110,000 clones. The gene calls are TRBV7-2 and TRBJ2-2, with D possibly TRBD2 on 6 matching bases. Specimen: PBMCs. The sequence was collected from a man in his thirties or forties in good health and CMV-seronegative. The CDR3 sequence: CASSLAGGTGELFF. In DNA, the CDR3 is TGTGCCAGCAGCTTAGCGGGGGGCACCGGGGAGCTGTTTTTT.